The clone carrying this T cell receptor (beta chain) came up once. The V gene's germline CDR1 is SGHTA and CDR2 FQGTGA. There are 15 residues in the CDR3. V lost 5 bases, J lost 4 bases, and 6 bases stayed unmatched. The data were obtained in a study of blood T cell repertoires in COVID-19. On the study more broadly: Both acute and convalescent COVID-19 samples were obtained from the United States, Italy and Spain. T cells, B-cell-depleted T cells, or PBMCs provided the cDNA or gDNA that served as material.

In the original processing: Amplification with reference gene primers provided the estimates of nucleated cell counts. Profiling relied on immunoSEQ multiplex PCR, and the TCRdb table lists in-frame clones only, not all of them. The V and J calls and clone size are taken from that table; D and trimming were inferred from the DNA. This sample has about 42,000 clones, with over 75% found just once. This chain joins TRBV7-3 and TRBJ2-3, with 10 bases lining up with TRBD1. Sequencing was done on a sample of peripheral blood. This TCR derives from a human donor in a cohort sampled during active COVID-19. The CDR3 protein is CASSQTGGGPDTQYF. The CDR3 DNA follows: TGTGCCAGCAGCCAGACAGGGGGCGGCCCAGATACGCAGTATTTT. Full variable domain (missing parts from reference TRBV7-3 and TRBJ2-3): GAGVSQTPSNKVTEKGKYVELRCDPISGHTALYWYRQSLGQGPEFLIYFQGTGAADDSGLPNDRFFAVRPEGSVSTLKIQRTERGDSAVYLCASSQTGGGPDTQYFGPGTRLTVL.